A single sample is the source of the 22 T cell receptor beta chains below, sequenced in a study of blood T cell repertoires in COVID-19. Sequencing used immunoSEQ multiplex PCR; TCRdb keeps in-frame clones, though not all of them. The table records approximately 100,000 clones, 60% to 85% of them present only once. Sequenced sample: peripheral blood. The origin of the receptors is a man older than 75 with COVID-19, enrolled during active disease.

This clone was counted only a few times. This chain links TRBV18 with TRBJ1-1; D possibly corresponds to TRBD1 (5 bases). Germline-derived CDR1 and CDR2 are KGHSH and LQKENI. The CDR3 length is 15 residues. Between the trimmed V and J ends, which lost 4 bases and 0 bases, there was a span of 12 bases. The chain's CDR3 is CASSLLTGLNTEAFF. CDR3 DNA: TGTGCCAGCTCACTCCTTACAGGACTGAACACTGAAGCTTTCTTT.

The chain employs TRBV28 and TRBJ1-5; 7 bases line up with TRBD1. The germline V gene has CDR1 MDHEN and CDR2 SYDVKM. With 6 bases clipped from V and 4 bases from J, the junction kept 3 bases outside the gene matches. The CDR3 length is 13 residues. The CDR3 DNA sequence: TGTGCCAGCAGCCCAGGGGGTAATCAGCCCCAGCATTTT. Encoded protein: CASSPGGNQPQHF.

The rearrangement links TRBV5-1 to TRBJ1-4, with TRBD1 as a possible D gene (5 bases). This CDR3 contains 13 residues. V was shortened by 2 bases and J by 4 bases, with 6 bases between the two germline ends. CDR1 and CDR2 (germline): SGHRS, YFSETQ. The CDR3 region is CASSFQGNEKLFF. CDR3 sequence (DNA): TGCGCCAGCAGCTTTCAGGGTAATGAAAAACTGTTTTTT.

The rearrangement joins TRBV14 to TRBJ1-4, with 9 bases that match TRBD1. Looked up from germline, CDR1 is SGHDN and CDR2 is FVKESK. The ends lost 1 base at V and 9 bases at J; junction bases unmatched: 9. The CDR3 spans 16 residues. The CDR3 DNA reads TGTGCCAGCAGCCAAGTGGGTCCCGGGACAGGGAAAAAACTGTTTTTT. Its protein is CASSQVGPGTGKKLFF.

The rearrangement links TRBV10-1 to TRBJ2-3, with 9 bases that match TRBD2. The germline gives CDR1 WNHNN, CDR2 SYGVQD (reference sequence). V was pared by 4 bases and J by 4 bases, with 6 bases of the junction left unmatched. The CDR3 is 15 residues long. The DNA of the CDR3 is TGCGCCAGCAGTGCGGGGCTAGCGGGATCAGATACGCAGTATTTT. This translates into CASSAGLAGSDTQYF.

The chain joins TRBV28 to TRBJ2-1; a weak D match, TRBD2 (6 bases). V lost 6 bases and J 8 bases, leaving 8 bases between the germline ends. CDR3 length: 11 amino acids. Germline CDR1 and CDR2: MDHEN and SYDVKM. CDR3 bases: TGTGCCAGCAGAGAGCGGGATGAGCAGTTCTTC. It codes for CASRERDEQFF.

This clone appeared once. The rearrangement links TRBV5-6 to TRBJ2-1; TRBD2 might be the D (6 bases). CDR1 is SGHDT, CDR2 YYEEEE, per germline. The CDR3 extends over 16 amino acids. V was pared by 4 bases and J by 4 bases, with 18 bases between. CDR3 residues: CASSLTGASLYNEQFF. The CDR3 DNA reads as TGTGCCAGCAGCCTGACGGGAGCGTCCCTATACAATGAGCAGTTCTTC.

The V call is TRBV28, the J call TRBJ2-7, with D possibly being TRBD2 (6 bases). Germline V gene sequence: CDR1 MDHEN, CDR2 SYDVKM. The length of the CDR3 is 15 residues. The V gene lost 3 bases and the J gene lost 0 bases, with 12 bases spanning the gap. The CDR3 reads CASSFPGEYSYEQYF. Here the CDR3 DNA reads TGTGCCAGCAGTTTCCCGGGAGAATACTCCTACGAGCAGTACTTC.

The rearrangement links TRBV5-1 to TRBJ2-7, with D tentatively TRBD2 (5 bases). The ends were cut back, 1 base at V and 4 bases at J, with 15 bases in the middle. This CDR3 is 15 amino acids long. In germline, CDR1 is SGHRS, CDR2 YFSETQ. The CDR3 is CASSLNGVWTYEQYF. The DNA for the CDR3 is TGCGCCAGCAGCTTGAACGGGGTATGGACGTACGAGCAGTACTTC.

This chain links TRBV11-2 with TRBJ2-7; 7 nucleotides agree with TRBD1. The junction had 13 bases not matched to a gene; V was cut back by 5 bases and J by 3 bases. Germline CDR1 SGHAT, CDR2 FQNNGV. The CDR3 has 16 residues. The CDR3 bases are TGTGCCAGCAGCGTGTTCCGGGACAGAAGGAGCTACGAGCAGTACTTC. Translation: CASSVFRDRRSYEQYF.

This clone was found once. This chain uses TRBV7-9 with TRBJ2-3; a weak D match, TRBD1 (5 bases). The V gene's germline CDR1 is SEHNR and CDR2 FQNEAQ (reference sequence). V was pared by 1 base and J by 2 bases, with 19 bases between. The length of the CDR3 is 18 residues. CDR3: CASSLGMPGSYYTDTQYF. The CDR3 DNA is TGTGCCAGCAGCTTAGGGATGCCAGGGTCATATTACACAGATACGCAGTATTTT.

The chain recombines TRBV6-5 with TRBJ2-3; the D gene is possibly TRBD1 (5 bases). V was trimmed by 6 bases and J by 2 bases, leaving 9 bases between them. Germline V lookup: CDR1 MNHEY, CDR2 SVGAGI. The CDR3 loop spans 13 amino acids. DNA for the CDR3: TGTGCCAGCAGCCCGGACAACACAGATACGCAGTATTTT. Protein product: CASSPDNTDTQYF.

V and J are TRBV29-1 and TRBJ1-6; D not resolved. The V and J ends lost 4 bases and 10 bases respectively, with 14 bases between them. Germline CDR1 and CDR2: SQVTM and ANQGSEA. This CDR3 spans 13 amino acids. The CDR3 nucleotides are TGCAGCGTTGCCGAGGAGACGGGGTCACCCCTCCACTTT. It is translated as CSVAEETGSPLHF. The full variable domain, rest sourced from reference TRBV29-1 and TRBJ1-6, is SAVISQKPSRDICQRGTSLTIQCQVDSQVTMMFWYRQQPGQSLTLIATANQGSEATYESGFVIDKFPISRPNLTFSTLTVSNMSPEDSSIYLCSVAEETGSPLHFGNGTRLTVT.

The rearrangement joins TRBV28 to TRBJ1-4; possible D gene TRBD1, 6 bases. The germline V gene encodes CDR1 MDHEN and CDR2 SYDVKM. The V and J ends lost 6 bases and 8 bases respectively, with 19 bases between them. The CDR3 sequence is 15 residues long. The CDR3 spells CASRDQQGLGEKLFF. The DNA of the CDR3 is TGTGCCAGCAGAGATCAACAGGGATTAGGGGAAAAACTGTTTTTT.

The chain couples TRBV6-5 to TRBJ2-7, with 7 bases fitting TRBD2. The germline CDR1 and CDR2 sequences are MNHEY and SVGAGI. Trimming took 3 bases from V and 2 from J; bases not matched to a gene: 7. This CDR3 is 15 amino acids long. The chain's CDR3 is CASSYHQRGTYEQYF. CDR3 sequence (DNA): TGTGCCAGCAGTTATCACCAGCGGGGAACCTACGAGCAGTACTTC.

In the case of this clone: The same CDR3 arises from other DNA sequences in this sample as well. The rearrangement uses TRBV5-6 and TRBJ2-1; 7 bases agree with TRBD2. Germline CDR1 SGHDT, CDR2 YYEEEE. This CDR3 has 13 amino acids. V gave up 3 bases and J gave up 5 bases; unmatched junction bases: 2. The chain's CDR3 is CASSSGLDNEQFF. The CDR3 DNA reads TGTGCCAGCAGCTCTGGACTAGACAATGAGCAGTTCTTC.

The chain links TRBV7-3 to TRBJ1-1, with 11 bases identical to TRBD1. CDR1 is SGHTA, CDR2 FQGTGA, per germline. The ends lost 3 bases at V and 4 bases at J; junction bases unmatched: 4. The CDR3 is 15 amino acids. CDR3 nucleotide sequence: TGTGCCAGCAGCTTTCGGACAGGGGGCTGCACTGAAGCTTTCTTT. Amino acid sequence: CASSFRTGGCTEAFF.

The V call is TRBV5-4, the J call TRBJ1-1, with unresolved D. In germline, CDR1 is SGHNT, CDR2 YYREEE (reference sequence). The CDR3 totals 11 residues. The V and J ends lost 5 bases and 6 bases respectively, with 8 bases between them. The CDR3 loop is CASRSGPEAFF. For the CDR3, the DNA is TGTGCCAGCAGAAGCGGCCCTGAAGCTTTCTTT.

This sequence joins TRBV5-6 and TRBJ2-7; TRBD2 matches at 8 bases. This CDR3 region has 15 residues. V lost 2 bases, J lost 4 bases, and 8 bases stayed unmatched. The V gene's germline CDR1 is SGHDT and CDR2 YYEEEE. This chain's CDR3 is CASSFRFASGYEQYF. The CDR3 DNA is TGTGCCAGCAGCTTCCGTTTCGCTAGCGGGTACGAGCAGTACTTC. Full variable domain (rest looked up from reference TRBV5-6 and TRBJ2-7): DAGVTQSPTHLIKTRGQQVTLRCSPKSGHDTVSWYQQALGQGPQFIFQYYEEEERQRGNFPDRFSGHQFPNYSSELNVNALLLGDSALYLCASSFRFASGYEQYFGPGTRLTVT.

The CDR3 here is CASSVTWTGDGEKLFF. The DNA for the CDR3 is TGTGCCAGCAGCGTCACTTGGACAGGGGACGGTGAAAAACTGTTTTTT. J is TRBJ1-4 and V is TRBV3-1 (or the pseudogene TRBV3-2), with 9 bases fitting TRBD1. Looked up from germline, CDR1 is LGHDT and CDR2 is YNNKEL (reference sequence). Trimming cost V 5 bases and J 7 bases; bases outside gene matches: 11. This CDR3 spans 16 amino acids.

The chain combines TRBV6-4 with TRBJ2-4; TRBD2 is a possible D gene (5 bases). Deletions cut 2 bases from V and 6 bases from J, with 5 bases between. The CDR3 is 12 residues long. Germline-derived CDR1 and CDR2 are MRHNA and SNTAGT. The CDR3 is CASSDSGNIQYF. CDR3 DNA sequence: TGTGCCAGCAGTGACAGCGGAAACATTCAGTACTTC.

This clone was counted only a few times. The chain couples TRBV3-1 (or the pseudogene TRBV3-2) to TRBJ2-7; 10 positions match TRBD2. The CDR3 has 20 amino acids. The junction had 20 bases not matched to a gene; V was cut back by 1 base and J by 5 bases. Germline V gene data show CDR1 as LGHDT and CDR2 as YNNKEL (reference sequence). CDR3: CASSQAVGLAGVLRIDEQYF. The CDR3 nucleotides read TGTGCCAGCAGCCAAGCGGTTGGGCTAGCGGGAGTCCTTAGGATCGACGAGCAGTACTTC.